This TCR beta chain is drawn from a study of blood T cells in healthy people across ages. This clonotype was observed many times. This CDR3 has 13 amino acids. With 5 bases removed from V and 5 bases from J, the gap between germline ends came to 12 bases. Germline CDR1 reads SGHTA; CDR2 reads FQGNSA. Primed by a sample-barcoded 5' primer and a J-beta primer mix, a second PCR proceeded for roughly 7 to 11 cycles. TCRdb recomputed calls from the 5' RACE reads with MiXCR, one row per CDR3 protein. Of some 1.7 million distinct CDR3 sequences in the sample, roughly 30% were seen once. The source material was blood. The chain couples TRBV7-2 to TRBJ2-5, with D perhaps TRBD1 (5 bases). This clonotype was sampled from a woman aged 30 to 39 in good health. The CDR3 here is CASSPVRGETQYF. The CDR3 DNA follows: TGTGCCAGCAGCCCGGTAAGGGGCGAGACCCAGTACTTC.